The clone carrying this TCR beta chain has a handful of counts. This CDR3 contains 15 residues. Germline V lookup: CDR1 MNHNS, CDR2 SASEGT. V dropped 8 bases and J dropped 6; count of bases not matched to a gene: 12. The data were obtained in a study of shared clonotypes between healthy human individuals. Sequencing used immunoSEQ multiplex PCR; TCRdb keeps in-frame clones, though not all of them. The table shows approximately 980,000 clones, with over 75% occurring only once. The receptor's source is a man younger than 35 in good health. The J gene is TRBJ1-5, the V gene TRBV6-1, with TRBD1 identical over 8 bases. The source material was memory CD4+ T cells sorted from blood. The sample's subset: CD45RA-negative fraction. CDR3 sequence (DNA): TGTGCCAGCGTCAGGGGGCTACCCGCTGTTCAGCCCCAGCATTTT. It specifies CASVRGLPAVQPQHF.